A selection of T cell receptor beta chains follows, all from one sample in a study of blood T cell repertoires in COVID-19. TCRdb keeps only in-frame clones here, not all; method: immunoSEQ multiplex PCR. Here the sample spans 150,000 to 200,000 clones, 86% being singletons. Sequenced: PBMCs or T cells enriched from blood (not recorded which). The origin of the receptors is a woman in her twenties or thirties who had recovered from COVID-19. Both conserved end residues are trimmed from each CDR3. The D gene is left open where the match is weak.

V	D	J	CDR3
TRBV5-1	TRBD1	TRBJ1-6	ASSLEDRGNSPLH
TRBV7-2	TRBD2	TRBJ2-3	ASSRGLGTDTQY
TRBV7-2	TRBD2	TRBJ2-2	ASSIGLAGATGELF
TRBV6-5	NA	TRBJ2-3	ASSRTQESTDTQY
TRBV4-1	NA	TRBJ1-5	ASSQDNSNQPQH
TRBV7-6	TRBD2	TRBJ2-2	ASSLIPGLAGGPAGELF
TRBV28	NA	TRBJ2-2	ASIYRTTGELF
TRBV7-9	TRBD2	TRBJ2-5	ASSLTTSSETQY
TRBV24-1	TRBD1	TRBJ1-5	ATSDGRSTGGYQPQH
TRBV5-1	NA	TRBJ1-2	ASSYGQPNYGYT
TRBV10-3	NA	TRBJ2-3	AISDLDPTGRIDTQY
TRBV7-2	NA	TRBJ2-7	ASSLAGPKIEQY
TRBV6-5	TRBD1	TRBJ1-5	ASRTDREGNQPQH
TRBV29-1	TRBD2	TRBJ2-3	SVVERRGSRGTDTQY
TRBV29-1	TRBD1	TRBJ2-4	SVITLRTGGFSNIQY
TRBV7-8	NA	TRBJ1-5	ASSLQGWSNQPQH
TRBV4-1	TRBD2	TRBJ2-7	ASSHDTSGFYEQY
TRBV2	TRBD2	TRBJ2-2	ASTIPSGRARTGELF
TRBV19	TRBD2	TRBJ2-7	ASSKGPPGRGASYEQY
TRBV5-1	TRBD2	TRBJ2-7	ASSLGLAGPPLYEQY
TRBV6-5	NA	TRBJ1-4	ASSYDGGRDEKLF
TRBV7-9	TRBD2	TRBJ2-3	ASSFILAGGWVNTDTQY
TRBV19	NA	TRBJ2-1	ASSTSEFTYNEQF
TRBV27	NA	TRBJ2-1	ASSPLTGPSYNEQF
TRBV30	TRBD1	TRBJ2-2	AWTTGAMNTGELF
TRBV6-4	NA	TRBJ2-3	ASSQLALSGDTQY
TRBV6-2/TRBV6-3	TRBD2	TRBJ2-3	ASSGTSGSVTDTQY
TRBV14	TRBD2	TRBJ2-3	ASSQGPSGYTDTQY